The 26 T cell receptor beta chains in this list originate from one sample, sequenced in a study of shared clonotypes between healthy human individuals (dated by TCRdb to 2020 to 2022). The method was the immunoSEQ multiplex PCR assay. In TCRdb, the immuneACCESS table is reduced to in-frame sequences with V and J assigned. These tables do not hold every clone; where another copy was compared, an unresolved V gene accounts for under half, and the others remain unexplained. Here the sample has approximately 2.1 million clones; roughly 93% occur a single time. Of the sample, 0.3% to 0.4% falls within the top ten clones. Sequencing was performed on naive CD4+ T cells from PBMCs. The label giving this sample's cell subset or site can be read as: CD45RA+ positively selected. These receptors came from a man between 18 and 29 years old in good health. Some clones in this sample may be carry-over from other donors' samples.

This clone was seen just once. The V and J genes are TRBV28 and TRBJ2-1, with no clear D. CDR1 and CDR2 (germline): MDHEN, SYDVKM. The CDR3 runs to 16 residues. Between the trimmed V and J ends, which lost 5 bases and 2 bases, there was a span of 16 bases. The CDR3 sequence is CASSGFLAGTYNEQFF. The CDR3 bases are TGTGCCAGCAGTGGATTTCTCGCCGGTACCTACAATGAGCAGTTCTTC. The full variable domain, in which reference TRBV28 and TRBJ2-1 provide the parts outside the CDR3, is DVKVTQSSRYLVKRTGEKVFLECVQDMDHENMFWYRQDPGLGLRLIYFSYDVKMKEKGDIPEGYSVSREKKERFSLILESASTNQTSMYLCASSGFLAGTYNEQFFGPGTRLTVL.

The chain carries TRBV6-5 and TRBJ2-1; 9 bases fit TRBD2. The CDR3 contains 15 residues. The germline V gene encodes CDR1 MNHEY and CDR2 SVGAGI. With V trimmed by 2 bases and J by 3 bases, 2 bases remained unmatched. The CDR3 region has the DNA TGTGCCAGCAGTTACGAAGCGGGAGGCTACAATGAGCAGTTCTTC. It is translated as CASSYEAGGYNEQFF.

The rearrangement joins TRBV2 to TRBJ2-1, with TRBD2 matching over 12 bases. This CDR3 is 16 amino acids long. The J segment lost 4 bases and the V segment lost 6 bases, leaving 7 bases of the junction unmatched. Per germline, CDR1 SNHLY and CDR2 FYNNEI. DNA of the CDR3: TGTGCCAGCAGCCCCGCCGGGACTAGCGGGTACAATGAGCAGTTCTTC. This gives the protein CASSPAGTSGYNEQFF.

The chain carries TRBV27 and TRBJ1-4; no firm D call. CDR3 length: 15 amino acids. V shed 2 bases and J shed 3 bases, with 10 bases lying between them. Germline V lookup: CDR1 MNHEY, CDR2 SMNVEV (reference sequence). CDR3 sequence reads: CASSLQLLANEKLFF. The CDR3 bases are TGTGCCAGCAGTTTACAACTCTTGGCTAATGAAAAACTGTTTTTT.

This sequence joins TRBV2 and TRBJ2-5, with 8 bases aligning to TRBD1. Trimming cost V 7 bases and J 5 bases; bases outside gene matches: 0. Germline assignment: CDR1 SNHLY and CDR2 FYNNEI. The CDR3 covers 11 residues. CDR3 region: CASNRGETQYF. The DNA for the CDR3 is TGTGCCAGCAACAGGGGGGAGACCCAGTACTTC.

This rearrangement joins TRBV18 to TRBJ1-4; D possibly corresponds to TRBD1 (5 bases). CDR3 length equals 13 residues. Per the germline V gene, CDR1 is KGHSH and CDR2 is LQKENI. V was trimmed by 5 bases and J by 7 bases, leaving 11 bases between them. The CDR3 spells CASSNGAIEKLFF. The DNA for the CDR3 is TGTGCCAGCTCAAACGGGGCTATTGAAAAACTGTTTTTT.

The chain uses TRBV7-3 and TRBJ1-5; TRBD1 is a possible D gene (5 bases). Germline values: CDR1 SGHTA, CDR2 FQGTGA. This CDR3 spans 17 amino acids. V was trimmed by 6 bases and J by 3 bases, leaving 21 bases between them. CDR3 sequence: CASSSPSSGGLNQPQHF. In DNA, the CDR3 is TGTGCCAGCAGTTCGCCCTCGTCGGGGGGTCTCAATCAGCCCCAGCATTTT.

The rearrangement joins TRBV19 to TRBJ1-2, with D possibly being TRBD1 (5 bases). CDR3 length: 15 residues. CDR1 and CDR2 from the germline V gene are LNHDA and SQIVND (reference sequence). V dropped 2 bases and J dropped 0 bases, with 10 bases sitting between them. CDR3 protein: CASSISDTTNYGYTF. CDR3 nucleotide sequence: TGTGCCAGTAGTATATCGGACACTACTAACTATGGCTACACCTTC.

V usage is TRBV9 and J usage is TRBJ2-2; 8 bases are shared with TRBD2. Germline-derived CDR1 and CDR2 are SGDLS and YYNGEE. With V trimmed by 6 bases and J by 1 base, 5 bases remained unmatched. This CDR3 is 15 amino acids long. The CDR3 DNA follows: TGTGCCAGCAACCCAGCGGGAGAGAACACCGGGGAGCTGTTTTTT. It codes for CASNPAGENTGELFF.

J is TRBJ2-7 and V is TRBV5-1; 8 nucleotides align to TRBD1. Germline-derived CDR1 and CDR2 are SGHRS and YFSETQ. The CDR3 loop spans 14 amino acids. With 4 bases clipped from V and 4 bases from J, the junction kept 7 bases outside the gene matches. DNA for the CDR3: TGCGCCAGCAGCCACGGACAGGGACAATACGAGCAGTACTTC. This gives the protein CASSHGQGQYEQYF.

The V gene is TRBV6-1, the J gene TRBJ2-3; 8 nucleotides match TRBD1. V trimming: 7 bases; J trimming: 5 bases; junction bases outside the gene matches: 8. Germline values: CDR1 MNHNS, CDR2 SASEGT. The CDR3 extends over 14 amino acids. The CDR3 loop reads CASTLDRGGDTQYF. CDR3 DNA: TGTGCCAGCACCCTAGACAGGGGAGGAGATACGCAGTATTTT.

This chain uses TRBV6-1 with TRBJ1-5; D is unresolved. CDR1 MNHNS and CDR2 SASEGT come from the germline V gene. The germline V and J ends were trimmed by 1 base and 7 bases, with 8 bases remaining between them. This CDR3 contains 13 residues. CDR3 DNA: TGTGCCAGCAGTGAAGAGTTGCGACAGCCCCAGCATTTT. This translates into CASSEELRQPQHF.

This chain connects TRBV5-1 to TRBJ2-3, with 9 positions matching TRBD2. This CDR3 has 16 residues. In germline, CDR1 is SGHRS, CDR2 YFSETQ. J was trimmed by 5 bases and V by 3 bases; bases with no gene match: 10. CDR3 DNA sequence: TGCGCCAGCAGCTCCCCCCGCGGGAGGGCCGGAGATACGCAGTATTTT. Translated, it gives CASSSPRGRAGDTQYF.

The rearrangement uses TRBV2 and TRBJ1-4; D may be TRBD1 (5 bases). CDR1 and CDR2 (germline): SNHLY, FYNNEI. The CDR3 is made up of 15 amino acids. V was pared by 0 bases and J by 10 bases, with 15 bases between. CDR3 in amino acids: CASSEARGMAGKLFF. The CDR3 DNA sequence: TGTGCCAGCAGTGAAGCCCGGGGGATGGCCGGAAAACTGTTTTTT. Together with reference TRBV2 and TRBJ1-4, the CDR3 gives the full variable domain: EPEVTQTPSHQVTQMGQEVILRCVPISNHLYFYWYRQILGQKVEFLVSFYNNEISEKSEIFDDQFSVERPDGSNFTLKIRSTKLEDSAMYFCASSEARGMAGKLFFGSGTQLSVL.

The rearrangement uses TRBV7-2 and TRBJ1-1; D may be TRBD1 (6 bases). V was pared by 1 base and J by 4 bases, with 13 bases between. Germline V gene sequence: CDR1 SGHTA, CDR2 FQGNSA. The CDR3 is made up of 15 amino acids. CDR3 loop: CASSLGQGIGTEAFF. The DNA for the CDR3 is TGTGCCAGCAGCTTAGGTCAGGGGATCGGCACTGAAGCTTTCTTT.

In this sample, this clone turned up once. This sequence joins TRBV6-1 and TRBJ1-3; 10 nucleotides match TRBD1. Trimming took 3 bases from V and 5 from J; bases not matched to a gene: 7. The V gene's germline CDR1 is MNHNS and CDR2 SASEGT. The CDR3 covers 16 residues. The CDR3 is CASSDQRTGGRNTIYF. The DNA of the CDR3 is TGTGCCAGCAGTGACCAAAGGACAGGGGGGAGAAACACCATATATTTT.

As regards this clone: Different DNA sequences within this sample yield the same CDR3. The chain employs TRBV19 and TRBJ1-3; D is unclear. V was trimmed by 9 bases and J by 1 base, leaving 10 bases between them. The CDR3 runs 13 residues. CDR1 and CDR2 from the germline V gene are LNHDA and SQIVND (reference sequence). Written as DNA, the CDR3 is TGTGCCAGCCAAGACTTTTCTGGAAACACCATATATTTT. Translating gives CASQDFSGNTIYF.

The rearrangement joins TRBV28 to TRBJ1-1; no clear D. The germline V and J ends were trimmed by 2 bases and 11 bases, with 12 bases remaining between them. The CDR3 totals 12 residues. CDR1 MDHEN and CDR2 SYDVKM come from the germline V gene. CDR3 nucleotides: TGTGCCAGCAGTTTAGTAGGGATCAAGGCTTTCTTT. It codes for CASSLVGIKAFF.

This chain links TRBV5-1 with TRBJ2-5, with D perhaps TRBD1 or TRBD2 (5 bases each). Germline V gene sequence: CDR1 SGHRS, CDR2 YFSETQ. The CDR3 sequence is 20 residues long. Trimming left V 0 bases short and J 1 base short, with 25 bases between. CDR3 bases: TGCGCCAGCAGCTTGGCCCCGGGGAGAAGATTACCGGACACCCAAGAGACCCAGTACTTC. Translated, it gives CASSLAPGRRLPDTQETQYF.

Concerning this clone itself: The sample carries other DNA sequences with the same CDR3. The CDR3 DNA is TGTGCCAGCTCACGACAGGGCTACGAGCAGTACTTC. Amino acids: CASSRQGYEQYF. This chain joins TRBV18 and TRBJ2-7; 7 bases are a match to TRBD1. This CDR3 is 12 amino acids long. J lost 3 bases, V lost 4 bases, and 0 bases had no gene match. Germline CDR1 is KGHSH and CDR2 is LQKENI.

The chain employs TRBV10-3 and TRBJ2-7, with 10 bases identical to TRBD2. There are 14 residues in the CDR3. From germline, CDR1 is ENHRY and CDR2 SYGVKD. V dropped 4 bases and J dropped 9; count of bases not matched to a gene: 9. CDR3 loop: CAISVEAGGPGQYF. Here the CDR3 DNA reads TGTGCCATCAGTGTGGAAGCGGGAGGGCCAGGGCAGTACTTC.

The CDR3 DNA sequence: TGTGCCAGCAGCGCGGGGGGGCTAGTTCAGCCCCAGCATTTT. It translates to CASSAGGLVQPQHF. This sequence joins TRBV6-6 and TRBJ1-5; weak D call: TRBD1 (6 bases). Germline CDR1 is MNHNY and CDR2 is SVGAGI (reference sequence). V lost 6 bases and J lost 6, with 15 bases in between. The CDR3 is 14 amino acids.

The chain uses TRBV25-1 and TRBJ2-1; 11 bases match TRBD2. The CDR3 is made up of 15 amino acids. Trimming removed 1 base from V and 11 bases from J; junction bases left unmatched: 7. The germline V gene has CDR1 MGHDK and CDR2 SYGVNS. Here the CDR3 reads CASSELAGGPIKQFF. CDR3 DNA sequence: TGTGCCAGCAGTGAATTAGCGGGAGGGCCAATTAAGCAGTTCTTC.

The chain recombines TRBV25-1 with TRBJ2-1, with D perhaps matching TRBD2 (5 bases). V dropped 6 bases and J dropped 1 base, with 13 bases sitting between them. Looked up from germline, CDR1 is MGHDK and CDR2 is SYGVNS. This CDR3 has 15 residues. The CDR3 region is CASRPSGSSYNEQFF. CDR3 DNA sequence: TGTGCCAGCAGACCGTCGGGGAGTTCCTACAATGAGCAGTTCTTC.

As concerns this clone: Other nucleotide sequences from this sample produce the same CDR3. The J gene is TRBJ1-2, the V gene TRBV28, with no clear D. CDR1 is MDHEN, CDR2 SYDVKM, per germline. The CDR3 length is 12 residues. With 8 bases removed from V and 1 base from J, the gap between germline ends came to 8 bases. The CDR3 loop reads CASGRINYGYTF. CDR3 nucleotide sequence: TGTGCCAGCGGTCGGATTAACTATGGCTACACCTTC.

The rearrangement joins TRBV25-1 to TRBJ2-1, with TRBD2 matching 13 bases. CDR3 length equals 18 residues. J was trimmed by 8 bases and V by 1 base; bases with no gene match: 11. CDR1 is MGHDK, CDR2 SYGVNS, per germline. CDR3 DNA: TGTGCCAGCAGTGAATTAAGACTAGCGGGAGGAATAGGCTATGAGCAGTTCTTC. Protein: CASSELRLAGGIGYEQFF.